This T cell receptor (beta chain) was obtained from a study of graft-versus-host responses after intestinal transplantation. About this clone itself: Its cognate antigen is unknown.

The CDR3 extends over 16 amino acids. The trim removed 6 bases at V and 5 bases at J, leaving 10 bases unmatched. The germline CDR1 and CDR2 sequences are SEHNR and FQNEAQ (reference sequence). Using immunoSEQ multiplex PCR, the repertoire was profiled, and TCRdb retains in-frame clones only, with some absent. The sample holds tens of thousands of clones, approximately 88% seen once. The origin of this receptor is a human donor who was the organ donor for an intestinal transplant. The input for sequencing was unstimulated CD4+ T cells sorted from spleen or lymph node cells, taken before transplant. The genes are TRBV7-9 and TRBJ1-6; 7 positions agree with TRBD1. CDR3 residues: CASRAISGTDNSPLHF. The CDR3 nucleotides are TGTGCCAGCAGAGCCATCTCCGGGACAGATAATTCACCCCTCCACTTT.